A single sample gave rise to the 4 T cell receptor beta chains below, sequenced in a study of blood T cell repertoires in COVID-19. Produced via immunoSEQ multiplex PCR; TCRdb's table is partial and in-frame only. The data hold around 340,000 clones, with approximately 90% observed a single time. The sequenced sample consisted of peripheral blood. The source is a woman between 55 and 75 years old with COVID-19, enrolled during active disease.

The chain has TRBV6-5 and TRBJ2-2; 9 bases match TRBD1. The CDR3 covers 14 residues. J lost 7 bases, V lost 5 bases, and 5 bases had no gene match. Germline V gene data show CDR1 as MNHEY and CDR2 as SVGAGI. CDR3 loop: CASSRTGVIGELFF. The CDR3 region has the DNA TGTGCCAGCAGTCGGACAGGGGTGATCGGGGAGCTGTTTTTT.

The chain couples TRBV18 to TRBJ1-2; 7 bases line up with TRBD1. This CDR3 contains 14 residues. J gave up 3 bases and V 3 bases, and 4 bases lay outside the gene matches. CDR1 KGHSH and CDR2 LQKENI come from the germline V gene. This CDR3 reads CASSPGQQYYGYTF. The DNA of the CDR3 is TGTGCCAGCTCACCGGGACAGCAGTACTATGGCTACACCTTC. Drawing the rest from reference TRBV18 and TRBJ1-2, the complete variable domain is NAGVMQNPRHLVRRRGQEARLRCSPMKGHSHVYWYRQLPEEGLKFMVYLQKENIIDESGMPKERFSAEFPKEGPSILRIQQVVRGDSAAYFCASSPGQQYYGYTFGSGTRLTVV.

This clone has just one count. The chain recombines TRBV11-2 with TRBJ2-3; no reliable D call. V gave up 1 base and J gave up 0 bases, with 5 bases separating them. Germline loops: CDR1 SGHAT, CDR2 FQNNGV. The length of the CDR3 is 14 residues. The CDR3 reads CASSLGLSTDTQYF. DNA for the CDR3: TGTGCCAGCAGCTTAGGACTTAGCACAGATACGCAGTATTTT.

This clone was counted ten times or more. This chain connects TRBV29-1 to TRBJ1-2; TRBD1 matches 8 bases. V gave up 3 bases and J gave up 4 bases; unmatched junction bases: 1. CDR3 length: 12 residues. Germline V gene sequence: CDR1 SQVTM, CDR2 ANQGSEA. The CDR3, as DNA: TGCAGCGTTGACACAGGGGGCTATGGCTACACCTTC. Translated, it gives CSVDTGGYGYTF.